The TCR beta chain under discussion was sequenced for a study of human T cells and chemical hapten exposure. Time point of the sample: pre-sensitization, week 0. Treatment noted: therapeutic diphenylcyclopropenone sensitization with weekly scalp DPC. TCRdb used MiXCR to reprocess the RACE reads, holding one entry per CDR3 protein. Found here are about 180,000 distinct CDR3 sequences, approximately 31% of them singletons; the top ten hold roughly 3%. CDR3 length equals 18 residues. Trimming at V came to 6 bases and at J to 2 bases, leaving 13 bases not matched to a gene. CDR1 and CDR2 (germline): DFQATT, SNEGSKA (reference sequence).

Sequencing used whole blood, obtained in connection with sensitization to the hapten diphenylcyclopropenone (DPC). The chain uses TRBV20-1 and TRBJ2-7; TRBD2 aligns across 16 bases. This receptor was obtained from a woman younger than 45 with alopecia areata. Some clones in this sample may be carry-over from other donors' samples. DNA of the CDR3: TGCAGTGCCCTCATCGGGACTAGCGGGAGGGCCACCCCCTACGAGCAGTACTTC. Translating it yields CSALIGTSGRATPYEQYF.